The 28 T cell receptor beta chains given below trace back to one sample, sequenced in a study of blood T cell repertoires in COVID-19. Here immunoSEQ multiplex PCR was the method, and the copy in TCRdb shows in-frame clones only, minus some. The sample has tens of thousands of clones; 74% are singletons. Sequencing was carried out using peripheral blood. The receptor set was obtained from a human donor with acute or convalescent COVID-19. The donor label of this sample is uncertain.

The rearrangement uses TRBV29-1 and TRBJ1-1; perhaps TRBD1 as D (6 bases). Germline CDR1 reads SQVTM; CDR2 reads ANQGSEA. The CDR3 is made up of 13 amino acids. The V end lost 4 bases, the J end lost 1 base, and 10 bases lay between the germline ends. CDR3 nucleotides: TGCAGCGTTGGAGGACAGACGAACACTGAAGCTTTCTTT. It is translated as CSVGGQTNTEAFF.

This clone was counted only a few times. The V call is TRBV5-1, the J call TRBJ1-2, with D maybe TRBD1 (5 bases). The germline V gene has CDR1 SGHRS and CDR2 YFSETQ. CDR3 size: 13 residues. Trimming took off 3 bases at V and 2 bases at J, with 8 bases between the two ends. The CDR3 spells CASSSAGNYGYTF. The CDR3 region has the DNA TGCGCCAGCAGCTCGGCAGGGAACTATGGCTACACCTTC.

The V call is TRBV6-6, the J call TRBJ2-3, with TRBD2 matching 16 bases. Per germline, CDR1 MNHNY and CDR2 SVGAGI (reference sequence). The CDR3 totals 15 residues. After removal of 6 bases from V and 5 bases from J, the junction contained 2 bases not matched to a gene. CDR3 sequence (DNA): TGTGCCAGCAGGGGGACTAGCGGGAGGGGAGATACGCAGTATTTT. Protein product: CASRGTSGRGDTQYF.

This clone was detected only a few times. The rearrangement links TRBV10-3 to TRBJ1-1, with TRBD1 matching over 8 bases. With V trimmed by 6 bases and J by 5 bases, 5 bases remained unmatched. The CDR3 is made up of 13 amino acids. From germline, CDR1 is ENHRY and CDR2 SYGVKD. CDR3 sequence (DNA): TGTGCCATCAGCGAAACAGGGGGAACTGAAGCTTTCTTT. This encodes CAISETGGTEAFF.

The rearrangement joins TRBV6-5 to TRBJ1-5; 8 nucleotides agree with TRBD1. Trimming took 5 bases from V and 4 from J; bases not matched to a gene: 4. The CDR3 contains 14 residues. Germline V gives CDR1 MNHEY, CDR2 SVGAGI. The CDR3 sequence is CASSSDRGNQPQHF. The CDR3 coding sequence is TGTGCCAGCAGTAGCGACAGGGGTAATCAGCCCCAGCATTTT.

In nucleotides, the CDR3 is TGTGCCAGCAGGTTTTACGAGGGTCAGCCCCAGCATTTT. Amino acid sequence: CASRFYEGQPQHF. V is TRBV2 and J is TRBJ1-5; D uncertain. Germline loops: CDR1 SNHLY, CDR2 FYNNEI. V gave up 6 bases and J gave up 6 bases, with 12 bases separating them. CDR3 length: 13 residues.

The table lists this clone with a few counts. The CDR3 region is CASSGRPGNGYTF. Here the CDR3 DNA reads TGTGCCAGCAGTGGACGGCCAGGGAACGGCTACACCTTC. The rearrangement uses TRBV2 and TRBJ1-2, with D possibly matching TRBD1 (5 bases). The CDR3 runs 13 residues. Looked up from germline, CDR1 is SNHLY and CDR2 is FYNNEI. Trimming took 4 bases from V and 8 from J, leaving 14 bases between them.

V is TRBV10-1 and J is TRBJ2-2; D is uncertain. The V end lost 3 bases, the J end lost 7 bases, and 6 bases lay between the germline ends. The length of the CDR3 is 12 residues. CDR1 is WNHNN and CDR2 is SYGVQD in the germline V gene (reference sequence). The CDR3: CASSEGGGELFF. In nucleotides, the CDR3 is TGCGCCAGCAGTGAAGGCGGCGGGGAGCTGTTTTTT.

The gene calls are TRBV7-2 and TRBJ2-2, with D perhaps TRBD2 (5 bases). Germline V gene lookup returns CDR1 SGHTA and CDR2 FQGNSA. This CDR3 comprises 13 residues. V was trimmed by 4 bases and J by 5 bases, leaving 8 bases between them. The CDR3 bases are TGTGCCAGCAGCTCTCAGCGGACCGGGGAGCTGTTTTTT. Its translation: CASSSQRTGELFF. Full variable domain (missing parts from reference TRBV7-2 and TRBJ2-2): GAGVSQSPSNKVTEKGKDVELRCDPISGHTALYWYRQSLGQGLEFLIYFQGNSAPDKSGLPSDRFSAERTGGSVSTLTIQRTQQEDSAVYLCASSSQRTGELFFGEGSRLTVL.

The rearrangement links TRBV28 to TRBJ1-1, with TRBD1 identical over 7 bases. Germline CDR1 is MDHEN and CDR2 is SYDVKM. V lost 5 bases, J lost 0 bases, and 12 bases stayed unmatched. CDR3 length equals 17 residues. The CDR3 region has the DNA TGTGCCAGCAGTCTACCACCGACAGGGACCATGAACACTGAAGCTTTCTTT. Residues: CASSLPPTGTMNTEAFF.

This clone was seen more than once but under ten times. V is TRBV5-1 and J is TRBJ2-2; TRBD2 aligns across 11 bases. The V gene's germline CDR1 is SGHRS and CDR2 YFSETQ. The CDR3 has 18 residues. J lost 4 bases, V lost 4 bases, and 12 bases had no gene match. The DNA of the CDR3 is TGCGCCAGCAGCCTGGGGACTAGCGGTTGGACCGGCACCGGGGAGCTGTTTTTT. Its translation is CASSLGTSGWTGTGELFF.

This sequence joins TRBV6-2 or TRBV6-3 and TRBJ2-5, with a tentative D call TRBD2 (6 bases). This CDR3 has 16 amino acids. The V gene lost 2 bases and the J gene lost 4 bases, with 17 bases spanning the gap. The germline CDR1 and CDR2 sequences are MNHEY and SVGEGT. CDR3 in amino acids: CASSYMWEEVLETQYF. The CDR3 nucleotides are TGTGCCAGCAGTTACATGTGGGAGGAGGTGTTAGAGACCCAGTACTTC.

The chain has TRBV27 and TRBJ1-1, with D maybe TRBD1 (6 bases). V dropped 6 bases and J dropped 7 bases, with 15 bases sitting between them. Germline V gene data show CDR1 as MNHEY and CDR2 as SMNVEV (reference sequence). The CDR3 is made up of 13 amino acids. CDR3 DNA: TGTGCCAGCAGGATCACGAAAGGGGGTGAAGCTTTCTTT. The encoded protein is CASRITKGGEAFF.

CDR3 region: CATSRQGAETQYF. The CDR3 DNA is TGTGCCACCAGCCGACAGGGGGCAGAGACCCAGTACTTC. This sequence joins TRBV15 and TRBJ2-5; 10 positions agree with TRBD1. This CDR3 contains 13 residues. The germline CDR1 and CDR2 sequences are LNHNV and YYDKDF (reference sequence). The V segment lost 5 bases and the J segment 4 bases; nucleotides outside the gene matches: 1. Filled out from reference TRBV15 and TRBJ2-5, the complete variable domain reads DAMVIQNPRYQVTQFGKPVTLSCSQTLNHNVMYWYQQKSSQAPKLLFHYYDKDFNNEADTPDNFQSRRPNTSFCFLDIRSPGLGDTAMYLCATSRQGAETQYFGPGTRLLVL.

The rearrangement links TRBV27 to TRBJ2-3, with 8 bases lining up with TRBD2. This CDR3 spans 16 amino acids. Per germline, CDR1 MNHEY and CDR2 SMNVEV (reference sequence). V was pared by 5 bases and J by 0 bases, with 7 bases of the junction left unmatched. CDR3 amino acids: CASSPTSGASTDTQYF. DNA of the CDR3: TGTGCCAGCAGTCCCACTAGCGGTGCTAGCACAGATACGCAGTATTTT.

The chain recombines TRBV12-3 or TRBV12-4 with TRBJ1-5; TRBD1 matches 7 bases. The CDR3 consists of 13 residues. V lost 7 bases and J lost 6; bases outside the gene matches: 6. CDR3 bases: TGTGCCAGCACGCGACAGGGTCGTCAGCCCCAGCATTTT. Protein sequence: CASTRQGRQPQHF.

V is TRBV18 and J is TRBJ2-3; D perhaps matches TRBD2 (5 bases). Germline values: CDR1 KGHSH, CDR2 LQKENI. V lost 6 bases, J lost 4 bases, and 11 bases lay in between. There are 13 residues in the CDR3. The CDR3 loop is CASSTSGADTQYF. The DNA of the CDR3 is TGTGCCAGCTCCACTAGTGGGGCAGATACGCAGTATTTT.

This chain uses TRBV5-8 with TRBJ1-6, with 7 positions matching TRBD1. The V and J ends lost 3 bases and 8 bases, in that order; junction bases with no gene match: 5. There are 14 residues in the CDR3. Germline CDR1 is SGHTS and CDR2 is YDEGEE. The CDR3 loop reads CASSSGTVDSPLHF. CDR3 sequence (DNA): TGTGCCAGCAGCTCGGGGACAGTCGATTCACCCCTCCACTTT. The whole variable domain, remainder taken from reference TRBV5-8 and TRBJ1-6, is EAGVTQSPTHLIKTRGQQATLRCSPISGHTSVYWYQQALGLGLQFLLWYDEGEERNRGNFPPRFSGRQFPNYSSELNVNALELEDSALYLCASSSGTVDSPLHFGNGTRLTVT.

CDR3 bases: TGCGCCAGCAGTGAGGGACAGGGGGCATCGGAAACTGAAGCTTTCTTT. This gives the protein CASSEGQGASETEAFF. This rearrangement joins TRBV10-1 to TRBJ1-1; TRBD1 matches at 11 bases. The CDR3 is 16 amino acids. Germline V gene sequence: CDR1 WNHNN, CDR2 SYGVQD (reference sequence). After removal of 2 bases from V and 5 bases from J, the junction contained 7 bases not matched to a gene.

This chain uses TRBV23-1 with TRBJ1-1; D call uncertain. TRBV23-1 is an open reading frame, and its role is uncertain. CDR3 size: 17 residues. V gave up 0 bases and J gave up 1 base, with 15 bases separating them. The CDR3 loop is CASSQSREAKRNTEAFF. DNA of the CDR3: TGCGCCAGCAGTCAATCGCGGGAGGCGAAGAGGAACACTGAAGCTTTCTTT.

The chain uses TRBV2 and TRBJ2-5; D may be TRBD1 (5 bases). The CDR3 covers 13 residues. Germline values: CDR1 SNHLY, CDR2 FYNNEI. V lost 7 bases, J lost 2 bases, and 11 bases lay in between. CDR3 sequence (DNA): TGTGCCAGCAACCTCAACAGGCAAGAGACCCAGTACTTC. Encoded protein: CASNLNRQETQYF.

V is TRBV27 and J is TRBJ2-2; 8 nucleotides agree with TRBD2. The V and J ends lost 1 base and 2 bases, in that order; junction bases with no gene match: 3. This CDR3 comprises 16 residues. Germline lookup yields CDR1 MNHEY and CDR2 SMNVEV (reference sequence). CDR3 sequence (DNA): TGTGCCAGCAGTTTATGGCGGGGGGCTAACACCGGGGAGCTGTTTTTT. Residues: CASSLWRGANTGELFF.

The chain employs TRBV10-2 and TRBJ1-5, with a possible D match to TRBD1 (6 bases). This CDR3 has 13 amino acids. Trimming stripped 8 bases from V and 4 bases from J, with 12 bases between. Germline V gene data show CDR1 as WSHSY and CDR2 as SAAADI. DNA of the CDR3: TGCGCCAGCTCCCTGGACAGAAATCAGCCCCAGCATTTT. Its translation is CASSLDRNQPQHF.

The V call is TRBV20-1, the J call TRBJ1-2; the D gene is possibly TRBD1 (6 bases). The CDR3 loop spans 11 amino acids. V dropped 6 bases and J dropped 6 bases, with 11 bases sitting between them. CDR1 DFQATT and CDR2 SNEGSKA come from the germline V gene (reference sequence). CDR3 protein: CSANHRDGYTF. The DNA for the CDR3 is TGCAGTGCAAACCACAGGGATGGCTACACCTTC.

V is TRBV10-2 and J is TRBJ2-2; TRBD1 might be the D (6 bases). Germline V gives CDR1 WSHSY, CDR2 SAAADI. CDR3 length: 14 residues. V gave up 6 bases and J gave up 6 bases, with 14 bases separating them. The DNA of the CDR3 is TGCGCCAGCAGCCAACAGGGAGTAGCCGGGGAGCTGTTTTTT. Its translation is CASSQQGVAGELFF.

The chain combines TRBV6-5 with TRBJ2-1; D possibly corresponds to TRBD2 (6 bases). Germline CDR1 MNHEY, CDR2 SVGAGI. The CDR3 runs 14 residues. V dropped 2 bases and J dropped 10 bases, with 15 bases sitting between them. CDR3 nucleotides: TGTGCCAGCAGTTACGGGGGAGGTGGTTTGGAGCAGTTCTTC. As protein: CASSYGGGGLEQFF.

The CDR3 is CASSQGDSFQETQYF. The CDR3, as DNA: TGCGCCAGCAGCCAGGGGGACAGCTTCCAAGAGACCCAGTACTTC. The chain joins TRBV4-3 to TRBJ2-5; the match to TRBD1 covers 7 bases. Germline CDR1 is LGHNA and CDR2 is YSLEER. The CDR3 totals 15 residues. The ends lost 3 bases at V and 1 base at J; junction bases unmatched: 5.

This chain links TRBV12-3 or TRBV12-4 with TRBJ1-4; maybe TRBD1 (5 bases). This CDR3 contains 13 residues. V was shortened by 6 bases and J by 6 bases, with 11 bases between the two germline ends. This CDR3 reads CASRPRGYEKLFF. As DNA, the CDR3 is TGTGCCAGCAGACCTAGGGGCTATGAAAAACTGTTTTTT.